This TCR beta chain is from a study of blood T cell repertoires in COVID-19. At the level of the study: Researchers got acute and convalescent COVID-19 samples from the United States, Italy and Spain.

This CDR3 comprises 15 residues. The trim removed 0 bases at V and 8 bases at J, leaving 6 bases unmatched. CDR1 MNHEY and CDR2 SVGAGI come from the germline V gene. In the original analysis: How many nucleated cells were present was estimated from reference gene primer amplification. This table comes from immunoSEQ multiplex PCR, and its TCRdb copy is limited to in-frame clones, with some not included. That table supplies the V and J calls and clone size; D and trimming were determined from the DNA. Of around 370,000 clones listed, 91% were seen once; the top ten hold about 3.5%. Comments on this clone: The sample carries other DNA sequences with the same CDR3.

The sequence came from a woman under 30 who had recovered from COVID-19. The chain recombines TRBV6-5 with TRBJ1-4, with 7 positions matching TRBD1. Sequencing was carried out using peripheral blood. The CDR3 is CASSYSLAGGEKLFF. In DNA form, the CDR3 reads TGTGCCAGCAGTTACTCTCTGGCAGGGGGGGAAAAACTGTTTTTT.